These 14 T cell receptor beta chains share one sample of origin, sequenced in a study of CXCR3-negative and CXCR3-positive naive CD8 T cells. Broader study findings: TRB CDR3 hydrophobicity was greater in CXCR3-positive naive cells than in CXCR3-negative naive cells.

Via 5' RACE with UMI labels, TRB cDNA libraries were prepared. TCRdb derives one entry per CDR3 protein from the 5' RACE reads, leaving out DNA. The listing contains 120,000 to 150,000 distinct CDR3 sequences. No antigens are known for them. Material for sequencing was naive CXCR3+ CD8+ T cells from blood. Subset reported: CD45RO-CCR7+CD27+CD95- naive CD8+ T cells expressing CXCR3 (TNR3+). The receptors come from a human donor in good health. Some clones in this sample may be carry-over from other donors' samples.

The chain uses TRBV5-4 and TRBJ2-7; TCRdb reports TRBD2, a call that lacks DNA to check it against. Germline-derived CDR1 and CDR2 are SGHNT and YYREEE (reference sequence). The CDR3 length is 13 residues. This CDR3 reads CASSPFEGPEQYF.

The V and J genes are TRBV29-1 and TRBJ2-2; with no DNA, the TCRdb D assignment of TRBD2 cannot be verified. The CDR3 consists of 15 residues. Per germline, CDR1 SQVTM and CDR2 ANQGSEA. The CDR3 region is CSALGPSANTGELFF.

The chain joins TRBV15 to TRBJ2-7; TCRdb picks TRBD1, but there is no DNA to check that call. This CDR3 region has 14 residues. Germline CDR1 and CDR2: LNHNV and YYDKDF (reference sequence). This CDR3 reads CATSPRGSSYEQYF.

V is TRBV7-7 and J is TRBJ2-5; as DNA is missing, the TRBD2 call by TCRdb cannot be tested. Germline CDR1 reads SSHAT; CDR2 reads FNYEAQ (reference sequence). This CDR3 comprises 16 residues. The CDR3 here is CASSLAGGSPQETQYF.

The chain joins TRBV20-1 to TRBJ2-7. Germline V gene lookup returns CDR1 DFQATT and CDR2 SNEGSKA (reference sequence). There are 15 residues in the CDR3. The CDR3 reads CSARDISRDSYEQYF.

This chain uses TRBV7-9 with TRBJ1-2. The CDR3 has 13 amino acids. Germline V lookup: CDR1 SEHNR, CDR2 FQNEAQ (reference sequence). The CDR3 sequence: CASSLEHVYGYTF.

The chain links TRBV4-3 to TRBJ2-3; TCRdb returns TRBD2, unconfirmable since there is no DNA. This CDR3 is built from 16 residues. Germline CDR1 is LGHNA and CDR2 is YSLEER. The CDR3 loop reads CASSQDTPESGDTQYF.

V and J are TRBV20-1 and TRBJ2-7; as DNA is missing, the TRBD2 call by TCRdb cannot be tested. The CDR3 is 14 residues long. Germline V gene lookup returns CDR1 DFQATT and CDR2 SNEGSKA (reference sequence). The CDR3 sequence: CSARGRGGGYEQYF.

The rearrangement uses TRBV12-3 or TRBV12-4 and TRBJ2-7; the TRBD1 assignment by TCRdb is unverifiable without DNA. This CDR3 has 16 residues. CDR3 sequence: CASAPGTVPSLDWQYF.

This chain connects TRBV7-9 to TRBJ2-1; TCRdb reports TRBD1, a call that lacks DNA to check it against. The CDR3 sequence is 16 residues long. CDR1 and CDR2 from the germline V gene are SEHNR and FQNEAQ (reference sequence). The CDR3 here is CASSQWLGGRDNEQFF.

The CDR3 sequence is CASSLGGRQETQYF. The chain joins TRBV7-6 to TRBJ2-5. The CDR3 loop spans 14 amino acids. Germline CDR1 SGHVS, CDR2 FNYEAQ. The complete variable domain, with remaining parts taken from reference TRBV7-6 and TRBJ2-5, reads GAGVSQSPRYKVTKRGQDVALRCDPISGHVSLYWYRQALGQGPEFLTYFNYEAQQDKSGLPNDRFSAERPEGSISTLTIQRTEQRDSAMYRCASSLGGRQETQYFGPGTRLLVL.

V usage is TRBV9 and J usage is TRBJ2-7; TCRdb indicates TRBD2, and absent DNA this call remains unverified. CDR1 is SGDLS and CDR2 is YYNGEE in the germline V gene. This CDR3 contains 16 residues. The CDR3 sequence: CASSPALSGRAYEQYF.

The rearrangement links TRBV19 to TRBJ2-1; the D call of TRBD1 rests on TCRdb alone, since no DNA is present to check it. Germline CDR1 reads LNHDA; CDR2 reads SQIVND (reference sequence). The CDR3 extends over 15 amino acids. The CDR3: CASIGGPGFYNEQFF.

The chain joins TRBV29-1 to TRBJ2-2; no DNA is available, so the TRBD1 call from TCRdb remains unchecked. Germline assignment: CDR1 SQVTM and CDR2 ANQGSEA. The CDR3 contains 14 residues. CDR3 sequence: CSVEPGQDTGELFF.